The entry that follows covers one T cell receptor beta chain sequence. The sample belongs to a study of cytomegalovirus exposure and HLA in healthy donors. The PCR made use of 60 Vbeta and 13 Jbeta primers. Sequencing was performed with immunoSEQ multiplex PCR; in TCRdb, only in-frame clones are kept and a portion is missing. Of 95,000 to 100,000 clones in the sample, over 75% were seen once. V dropped 8 bases and J dropped 1 base, with 9 bases sitting between them. Germline values: CDR1 SNHLY, CDR2 FYNNEI. The CDR3 length is 12 residues. The TCR was taken from a man aged 40-50 years in good health and CMV-seronegative. The chain has TRBV2 and TRBJ2-7; possible D gene TRBD1, 5 bases. The sequenced material came from PBMCs. The CDR3 spells CASQGPSYEQYF. The CDR3 DNA reads as TGTGCCAGCCAGGGTCCTTCCTACGAGCAGTACTTC.